The rows below give T cell receptor beta chains drawn from one sample of a study of T cells in tuberculosis. The table came from immunoSEQ multiplex PCR; TCRdb's copy has only in-frame clones and leaves some out. The sample lists about 58,000 clones; around 90% were seen once. Sequencing input: CD1b-GMM tetramer-negative cells sorted from PBMCs. The receptors here all came from an adult woman with latent tuberculosis. Each CDR3 is given with its conserved first and last residue. The D gene is left open where the match is weak. Clone size is not always given. Where it is, it says once, few, many or a class for expanded clones.

j_gene: TRBJ1-6; len: 15; abundance: .; v_gene: TRBV6-5; d_gene: .; CDR3nt: TGTGCCAGCAGTCCCCAGGGTACCCATAATTCACCCCTCCACTTT; CDR3aa: CASSPQGTHNSPLHF
j_gene: TRBJ1-2; len: 15; abundance: .; v_gene: TRBV14; d_gene: TRBD1; CDR3nt: TGTGCCAGCAGCCAAGCGTTAGGGGGCTCCTATGGCTACACCTTC; CDR3aa: CASSQALGGSYGYTF
j_gene: TRBJ2-5; len: 16; abundance: .; v_gene: TRBV4-3; d_gene: TRBD1; CDR3nt: TGCGCCAGCAGCCAAGGGGGGACAGGGGGCTGGGAGACCCAGTACTTC; CDR3aa: CASSQGGTGGWETQYF
j_gene: TRBJ1-1; len: 14; abundance: .; v_gene: TRBV27; d_gene: .; CDR3nt: TGTGCCAGCAGTTTATCGGGGGGGGGCACTGAAGCTTTCTTT; CDR3aa: CASSLSGGGTEAFF
j_gene: TRBJ2-3; len: 17; abundance: .; v_gene: TRBV4-2; d_gene: TRBD2; CDR3nt: TGTGCCAGCAGCCAAGAATCGGGGGGGACTAGCACAGATACGCAGTATTTT; CDR3aa: CASSQESGGTSTDTQYF
j_gene: TRBJ2-7; len: 14; abundance: .; v_gene: TRBV4-3; d_gene: TRBD1; CDR3nt: TGCGCCAGCAGCCAGGGACAGGACTCCTACGAGCAGTACTTC; CDR3aa: CASSQGQDSYEQYF
j_gene: TRBJ2-2; len: 15; abundance: .; v_gene: TRBV29-1; d_gene: TRBD2; CDR3nt: TGCAGCGCCGAACTAGCGGGAGGACCCACCGGGGAGCTGTTTTTT; CDR3aa: CSAELAGGPTGELFF
j_gene: TRBJ1-2; len: 15; abundance: .; v_gene: TRBV4-2; d_gene: .; CDR3nt: TGTGCCAGCAGCCAAGATACGGGTCGGAACTATGGCTACACCTTC; CDR3aa: CASSQDTGRNYGYTF
j_gene: TRBJ2-7; len: 13; abundance: .; v_gene: TRBV7-7; d_gene: .; CDR3nt: TGTGCTAGCAGCCCGGGACTTTCCTACGAGCAGTACTTC; CDR3aa: CASSPGLSYEQYF
j_gene: TRBJ2-6; len: 15; abundance: .; v_gene: TRBV2; d_gene: .; CDR3nt: TGTGCCAGCAGCAGGGGACACTCTGGGGCCAACGTCCTGACTTTC; CDR3aa: CASSRGHSGANVLTF
j_gene: TRBJ2-1; len: 15; abundance: .; v_gene: TRBV7-3; d_gene: TRBD2; CDR3nt: TGTGCCAGCAGCTTAATCCGGGGGGGCCCGAATGAGCAGTTCTTC; CDR3aa: CASSLIRGGPNEQFF
j_gene: TRBJ2-1; len: 14; abundance: .; v_gene: TRBV7-9; d_gene: TRBD2; CDR3nt: TGTGCCACGGGGACTAGCGGGAGTTTAAATGAGCAGTTCTTC; CDR3aa: CATGTSGSLNEQFF
j_gene: TRBJ2-7; len: 19; abundance: .; v_gene: TRBV15; d_gene: TRBD2; CDR3nt: TGTGCCACCAGCGGAAAGGGAGTAGCGGGAGCCCTATACTCCTACGAGCAGTACTTC; CDR3aa: CATSGKGVAGALYSYEQYF
j_gene: TRBJ2-5; len: 17; abundance: .; v_gene: TRBV7-8; d_gene: TRBD1; CDR3nt: TGTGCCAGCAGCGTCCAGGTCGGGGGACAGGGCGAAGAGACCCAGTACTTC; CDR3aa: CASSVQVGGQGEETQYF
j_gene: TRBJ2-2; len: 15; abundance: .; v_gene: TRBV28; d_gene: .; CDR3nt: TGTGCCAGCAGTTTACACACCCCGAACACCGGGGAGCTGTTTTTT; CDR3aa: CASSLHTPNTGELFF
j_gene: TRBJ1-1; len: 16; abundance: medium-sized; v_gene: TRBV4-3; d_gene: TRBD1; CDR3nt: TGCGCCAGCAGCCAAGATCGTGGGACAGTGAACACTGAAGCTTTCTTT; CDR3aa: CASSQDRGTVNTEAFF
j_gene: TRBJ2-4; len: 13; abundance: .; v_gene: TRBV7-9; d_gene: .; CDR3nt: TGTGCCAGCAAACCTCCCACTTCGGACATTCAGTACTTC; CDR3aa: CASKPPTSDIQYF
j_gene: TRBJ2-5; len: 15; abundance: .; v_gene: TRBV9; d_gene: TRBD2; CDR3nt: TGTGCCAGCAGCGTTTTGGGGGGGAAGAAGGAGACCCAGTACTTC; CDR3aa: CASSVLGGKKETQYF
j_gene: TRBJ2-7; len: 14; abundance: .; v_gene: TRBV6-6; d_gene: .; CDR3nt: TGTGCCAGCAGTAGCGGGCCGAGCTCCTACGAGCAGTACTTC; CDR3aa: CASSSGPSSYEQYF
j_gene: TRBJ2-1; len: 18; abundance: .; v_gene: TRBV5-4; d_gene: .; CDR3nt: TGTGCCAGCAGCGCCCCGGGGTTACGGGTTGGATCCTACAATGAGCAGTTCTTC; CDR3aa: CASSAPGLRVGSYNEQFF
j_gene: TRBJ2-1; len: 16; abundance: .; v_gene: TRBV7-2; d_gene: .; CDR3nt: TGTGCCAGCAGCTTACTAGGCCTAGCGAATGGATGGGAGCAGTTCTTC; CDR3aa: CASSLLGLANGWEQFF
j_gene: TRBJ2-2; len: 15; abundance: .; v_gene: TRBV25-1; d_gene: .; CDR3nt: TGTGCCAGCAGTGATTCGGGGGGCGGAATCGGGGAGCTGTTTTTT; CDR3aa: CASSDSGGGIGELFF
j_gene: TRBJ2-3; len: 15; abundance: .; v_gene: TRBV7-2; d_gene: TRBD2; CDR3nt: TGTGCCAGCAGTTTAAGCGGGGGCCCGTTAGATACGCAGTATTTT; CDR3aa: CASSLSGGPLDTQYF
j_gene: TRBJ2-1; len: 15; abundance: .; v_gene: TRBV29-1; d_gene: TRBD1; CDR3nt: TGCAGCGTCCCCACAGGGGCCAGACTTTACAATGAGCAGTTCTTC; CDR3aa: CSVPTGARLYNEQFF
j_gene: TRBJ2-3; len: 12; abundance: .; v_gene: TRBV7-9; d_gene: TRBD2; CDR3nt: TGTGCCAGCAGCCAACCTAGCGGGGGTGGATATTTT; CDR3aa: CASSQPSGGGYF
j_gene: TRBJ1-5; len: 14; abundance: few; v_gene: TRBV19; d_gene: TRBD1; CDR3nt: TGTGCCAGTAAGGGGACAGGGGATAATCAGCCCCAGCATTTT; CDR3aa: CASKGTGDNQPQHF
j_gene: TRBJ2-3; len: 13; abundance: .; v_gene: TRBV5-6; d_gene: .; CDR3nt: TGTGCCAGCAGCTCTATCAGCACAGATACGCAGTATTTT; CDR3aa: CASSSISTDTQYF
j_gene: TRBJ2-3; len: 15; abundance: .; v_gene: TRBV5-1; d_gene: .; CDR3nt: TGCGCCAGCAGCTTGGCGGGGAAAAACACAGATACGCAGTATTTT; CDR3aa: CASSLAGKNTDTQYF
j_gene: TRBJ2-5; len: 16; abundance: .; v_gene: TRBV11-1; d_gene: .; CDR3nt: TGTGCCAGCAGCTTAGCAACAGGGGGAGGGAGAGAGACCCAGTACTTC; CDR3aa: CASSLATGGGRETQYF
j_gene: TRBJ1-2; len: 16; abundance: once; v_gene: TRBV4-3; d_gene: .; CDR3nt: TGCGCCAGCAGCCAAGGATTAGTAGAGGGTTACTATGGCTACACCTTC; CDR3aa: CASSQGLVEGYYGYTF
j_gene: TRBJ1-4; len: 14; abundance: .; v_gene: TRBV7-2; d_gene: TRBD1; CDR3nt: TGTGCCAGCAGCTTACGACAGGGTGCTGAAAAACTGTTTTTT; CDR3aa: CASSLRQGAEKLFF
j_gene: TRBJ1-2; len: 17; abundance: .; v_gene: TRBV28; d_gene: TRBD1; CDR3nt: TGTGCCAGCAGGCCAACGGGGACAGGGTCGACTAACTATGGCTACACCTTC; CDR3aa: CASRPTGTGSTNYGYTF
j_gene: TRBJ2-7; len: 13; abundance: .; v_gene: TRBV25-1; d_gene: .; CDR3nt: TGTGCCAGCAGACTTGGAGGGGAATACGAGCAGTACTTC; CDR3aa: CASRLGGEYEQYF
j_gene: TRBJ2-1; len: 15; abundance: .; v_gene: TRBV5-6; d_gene: .; CDR3nt: TGTGCCAGCAGCTTCGGGGTGAGCTCCTACAATGAGCAGTTCTTC; CDR3aa: CASSFGVSSYNEQFF
j_gene: TRBJ2-6; len: 16; abundance: few; v_gene: TRBV4-3; d_gene: .; CDR3nt: TGCGCCAGCAGCCAAGATTGGGCAGCTGGGGCCAACGTCCTGACTTTC; CDR3aa: CASSQDWAAGANVLTF
j_gene: TRBJ1-1; len: 15; abundance: .; v_gene: TRBV6-5; d_gene: .; CDR3nt: TGTGCCAGCAGTATCGGGGAGTGGGGGAACACTGAAGCTTTCTTT; CDR3aa: CASSIGEWGNTEAFF
j_gene: TRBJ2-7; len: 14; abundance: .; v_gene: TRBV27; d_gene: TRBD1; CDR3nt: TGTGCCAGCAGTCTACAGGGGCAGGGGTACGAGCAGTACTTC; CDR3aa: CASSLQGQGYEQYF
j_gene: TRBJ1-2; len: 14; abundance: .; v_gene: TRBV27; d_gene: TRBD1; CDR3nt: TGTGCCAGCAGTTCCCGGACAGGGAACTATGGCTACACCTTC; CDR3aa: CASSSRTGNYGYTF
j_gene: TRBJ2-3; len: 17; abundance: .; v_gene: TRBV5-6; d_gene: .; CDR3nt: TGTGCCAGCAGCTTGATAAGCGGCGGATGGGGCACAGATACGCAGTATTTT; CDR3aa: CASSLISGGWGTDTQYF
j_gene: TRBJ2-1; len: 15; abundance: .; v_gene: TRBV28; d_gene: TRBD2; CDR3nt: TGTGCCAGCAGTTTAGGACTAGCGGGGGGGGTTGAGCAGTTCTTC; CDR3aa: CASSLGLAGGVEQFF
j_gene: TRBJ1-1; len: 15; abundance: .; v_gene: TRBV7-9; d_gene: TRBD1; CDR3nt: TGTGCCAGCAGCTTAGGGACAGGATTCACCACTGAAGCTTTCTTT; CDR3aa: CASSLGTGFTTEAFF
j_gene: TRBJ2-7; len: 14; abundance: .; v_gene: TRBV4-1; d_gene: .; CDR3nt: TGCGCCAGCAGCCAAGAGGCAGGGATCTACGAGCAGTACTTC; CDR3aa: CASSQEAGIYEQYF
j_gene: TRBJ2-1; len: 15; abundance: few; v_gene: TRBV5-4; d_gene: .; CDR3nt: TGTGCCAGCAGCTTGGGAGTCTCCGAAAACAATGAGCAGTTCTTC; CDR3aa: CASSLGVSENNEQFF
j_gene: TRBJ2-5; len: 14; abundance: .; v_gene: TRBV2; d_gene: TRBD1; CDR3nt: TGTGCCAGCAGGCCCGGGACAGGGCGGGAGACCCAGTACTTC; CDR3aa: CASRPGTGRETQYF
j_gene: TRBJ2-1; len: 12; abundance: .; v_gene: TRBV30; d_gene: TRBD1; CDR3nt: TGTGCCTTCACTGCGGACAGGGCTGAGCAGTTCTTC; CDR3aa: CAFTADRAEQFF
j_gene: TRBJ1-2; len: 16; abundance: once; v_gene: TRBV28; d_gene: .; CDR3nt: TGTGCCAGCAGTGATTCCGGGATTACGAGCAACTATGGCTACACCTTC; CDR3aa: CASSDSGITSNYGYTF
j_gene: TRBJ1-2; len: 15; abundance: .; v_gene: TRBV28; d_gene: .; CDR3nt: TGTGCCAGCAGTTTGATCTACAACAGGGTATACGGCTACACCTTC; CDR3aa: CASSLIYNRVYGYTF
j_gene: TRBJ2-7; len: 15; abundance: .; v_gene: TRBV18; d_gene: .; CDR3nt: TGTGCCAGCTCACCAAACAATACCCGGGGGTTAGGGCAGTACTTC; CDR3aa: CASSPNNTRGLGQYF
j_gene: TRBJ2-7; len: 17; abundance: .; v_gene: TRBV28; d_gene: TRBD1; CDR3nt: TGTGCCAGCAGTACTTCATACAGGGGAATTTTCTCCTACGAGCAGTACTTC; CDR3aa: CASSTSYRGIFSYEQYF
j_gene: TRBJ1-1; len: 16; abundance: .; v_gene: TRBV5-1; d_gene: TRBD1; CDR3nt: TGCGCCAGCAGCTTGGCCCAGGGGGTAAAAATCCCTGAAGCTTTCTTT; CDR3aa: CASSLAQGVKIPEAFF
j_gene: TRBJ2-2; len: 13; abundance: .; v_gene: TRBV6-4; d_gene: .; CDR3nt: TGTGCCAGCAGTCGACAGCCCACCGGGGAGCTGTTTTTT; CDR3aa: CASSRQPTGELFF
j_gene: TRBJ2-2; len: 14; abundance: once; v_gene: TRBV7-6; d_gene: TRBD1; CDR3nt: TGTGCCAGCAGCTTTCCAGGGGGCGTCGGGGAGCTGTTTTTT; CDR3aa: CASSFPGGVGELFF
j_gene: TRBJ1-2; len: 13; abundance: .; v_gene: TRBV5-4; d_gene: TRBD1; CDR3nt: TGTGCCAGCAGCCTGACAGGGGCGCGTGGCTACACCTTC; CDR3aa: CASSLTGARGYTF
j_gene: TRBJ2-7; len: 12; abundance: few; v_gene: TRBV29-1; d_gene: .; CDR3nt: TGCAGCGTTGAAGTCACAGTCGGCGAGCAGTACTTC; CDR3aa: CSVEVTVGEQYF